The T cell receptor beta chain described here comes from a study of blood T cell repertoires in COVID-19 (dated by TCRdb to about 2020). Turning to the overall study: Samples from collaborators originated in the United States, Italy and Spain and spanned both the acute and convalescent phases of COVID-19. Where available, HLA class I and class II types were obtained from metadata supplied by the sample provider rather than from assay-based typing. The material from the prospective study consisted of cDNA or gDNA derived from T cells, B-cell-depleted T cells, or PBMCs. The dataset comprised deeply sampled blood TCRbeta repertoires from subjects exposed to, actively infected with, or recovered from COVID-19. A de-identified subject ID, COVID-19 status, age in years and sex were almost always included in the sample metadata. The repertoires were made available in a free public database intended to serve as a resource for research on the immune response to SARS-CoV-2. Samples came from the ongoing ImmuneRACE study (first 160 participants) plus 1,254 subjects from 6 global collaborators.

Here is what the overall study found, with its caveats: The amount of clinical and demographic metadata varied by source and participant and was provided uncurated.

CDR1 SNHLY and CDR2 FYNNEI are derived from the germline V gene. Reading from cysteine to phenylalanine, the CDR3 counts 14 amino acids. Only CDR3 DNA is held: 42 bases, read in frame from base 1. Comment on this clone: Its binding antigen is unknown. One junction end does not reproduce the germline sequence, and a read error may be involved.

Enrolling through a virtual design, the prospective study's participants ranged in age from roughly 18 to 95 years and lived across some 23 United States geographic areas. Cohort assignment in the prospective study relied on participant-reported clinical history from a screening survey and a study questionnaire. A participant counted as exposed if, within 2 weeks of entering the study, that participant had been in contact with someone who had a PCR-confirmed or clinician-diagnosed COVID-19 case. Each participant in the prospective study had whole blood, serum and a nasopharyngeal or oropharyngeal swab collected by mobile phlebotomists. Additional blood draws and questionnaires over a roughly two-month period could optionally be provided by prospective study participants. Before DNA extraction, blood samples from the prospective study were shipped at room temperature or frozen. TCRbeta CDR3 regions were amplified from genomic DNA by means of the immunoSEQ Assay, a bias-controlled multiplex PCR. The original methods were these. The number of nucleated cells in each sample was estimated from the amplification of reference gene primers within the assay. To quantify the absolute abundance of each unique TCRbeta CDR3 rearrangement, sequence reads were collapsed and filtered. Productive Simpson clonality was computed per sample as the square root of Simpson's diversity index over productive rearrangements. TCRdb's version of the immuneACCESS table is confined to in-frame rearrangements and falls short of the full clone set. An unresolved V gene accounts for under half of the shortfall where checked; the remainder is of unknown origin. V and J calls and clone size follow that table, whereas D and trimming were derived from the DNA. The sample table contains 430,000 or so clones; only one count was recorded for approximately 90% of them. The ten largest clones add up to approximately 1.5% of the sample.

Material: PBMCs or T cells enriched from blood (not recorded which). The rearrangement combines TRBV2 with TRBJ2-1; TRBD2 is a possible D gene, resting on 5 matching bases. This sequence originates from a woman younger than 35 who had been exposed to COVID-19. At the DNA level, the sequence is TGTGCCAGCAGTAAAGCCAGCGGTGACAATGAGCAGTTCTTC. Translated, this gives CASSKASGDNEQFF.